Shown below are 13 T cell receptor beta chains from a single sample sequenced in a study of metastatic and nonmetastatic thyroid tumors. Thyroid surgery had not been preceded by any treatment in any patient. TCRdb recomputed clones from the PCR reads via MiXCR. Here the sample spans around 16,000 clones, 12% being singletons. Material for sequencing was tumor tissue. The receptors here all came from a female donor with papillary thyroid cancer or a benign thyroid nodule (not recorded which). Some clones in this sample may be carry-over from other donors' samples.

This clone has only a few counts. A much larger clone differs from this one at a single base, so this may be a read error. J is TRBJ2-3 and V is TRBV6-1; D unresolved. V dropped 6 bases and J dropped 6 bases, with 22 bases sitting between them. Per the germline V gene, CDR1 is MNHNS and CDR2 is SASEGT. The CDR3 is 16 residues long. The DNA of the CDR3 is TGTGCCAGCAGCCACCCTGGTGGGTGGGCGTTGGATACGCAGTATTTT. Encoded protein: CASSHPGGWALDTQYF.

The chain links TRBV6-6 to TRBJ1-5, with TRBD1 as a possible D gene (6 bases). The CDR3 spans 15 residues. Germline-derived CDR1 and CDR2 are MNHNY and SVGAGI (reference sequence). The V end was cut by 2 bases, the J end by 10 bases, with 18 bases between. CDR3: CASSYDREGGQPQHF. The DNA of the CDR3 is TGTGCCAGCAGTTACGATCGGGAGGGGGGTCAACCCCAGCATTTT.

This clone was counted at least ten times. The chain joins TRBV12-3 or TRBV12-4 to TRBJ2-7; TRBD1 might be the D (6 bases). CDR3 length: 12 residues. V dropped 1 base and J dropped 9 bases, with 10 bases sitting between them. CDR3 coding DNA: TGTGCCAGCAGTTTAGACAGGGTTGGGCAGTACTTC. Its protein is CASSLDRVGQYF.

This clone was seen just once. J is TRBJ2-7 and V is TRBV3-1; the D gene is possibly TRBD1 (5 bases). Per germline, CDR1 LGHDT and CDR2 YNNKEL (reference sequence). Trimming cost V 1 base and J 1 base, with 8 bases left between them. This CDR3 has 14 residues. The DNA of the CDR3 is TGTGCCAGCAGCCAAGTGGGGCGTTCCTACGAGCAGTACTTC. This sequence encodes CASSQVGRSYEQYF.

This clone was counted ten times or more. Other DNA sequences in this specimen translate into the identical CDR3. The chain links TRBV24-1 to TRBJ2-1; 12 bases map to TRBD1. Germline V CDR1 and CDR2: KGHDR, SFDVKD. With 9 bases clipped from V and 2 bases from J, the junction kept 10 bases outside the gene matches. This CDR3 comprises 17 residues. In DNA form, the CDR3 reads TGTGCCACCCGCCCCGGGACAGGGGGCGCGGCCTACAATGAGCAGTTCTTC. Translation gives CATRPGTGGAAYNEQFF.

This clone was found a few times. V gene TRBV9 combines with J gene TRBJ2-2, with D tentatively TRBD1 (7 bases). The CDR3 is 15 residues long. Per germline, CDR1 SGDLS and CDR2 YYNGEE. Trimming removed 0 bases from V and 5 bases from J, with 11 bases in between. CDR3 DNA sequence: TGTGCCAGCAGCGTAGCAGGGGGAGGAACCGGGGAGCTGTTTTTT. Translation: CASSVAGGGTGELFF.

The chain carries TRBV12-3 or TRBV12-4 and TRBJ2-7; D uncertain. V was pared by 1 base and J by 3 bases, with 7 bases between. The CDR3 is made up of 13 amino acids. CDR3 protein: CASSLGHIYEQYF. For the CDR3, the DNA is TGTGCCAGCAGTTTAGGACACATCTACGAGCAGTACTTC.

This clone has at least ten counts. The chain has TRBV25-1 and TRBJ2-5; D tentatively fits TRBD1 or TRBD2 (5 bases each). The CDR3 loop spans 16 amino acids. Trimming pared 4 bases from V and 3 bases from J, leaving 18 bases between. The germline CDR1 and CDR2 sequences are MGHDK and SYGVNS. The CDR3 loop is CASSATPGTEKETQYF. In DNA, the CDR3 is TGTGCCAGCAGTGCGACGCCCGGGACGGAAAAAGAGACCCAGTACTTC. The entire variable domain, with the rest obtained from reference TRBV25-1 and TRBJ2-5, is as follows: EADIYQTPRYLVIGTGKKITLECSQTMGHDKMYWYQQDPGMELHLIHYSYGVNSTEKGDLSSESTVSRIRTEHFPLTLESARPSHTSQYLCASSATPGTEKETQYFGPGTRLLVL.

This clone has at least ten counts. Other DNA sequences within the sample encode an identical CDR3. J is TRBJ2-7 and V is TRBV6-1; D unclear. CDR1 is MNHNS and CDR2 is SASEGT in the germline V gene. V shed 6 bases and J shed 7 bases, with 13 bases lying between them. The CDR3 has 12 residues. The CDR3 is CASSTSGREQYF. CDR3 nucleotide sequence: TGTGCCAGCAGCACCAGTGGGCGGGAGCAGTACTTC.

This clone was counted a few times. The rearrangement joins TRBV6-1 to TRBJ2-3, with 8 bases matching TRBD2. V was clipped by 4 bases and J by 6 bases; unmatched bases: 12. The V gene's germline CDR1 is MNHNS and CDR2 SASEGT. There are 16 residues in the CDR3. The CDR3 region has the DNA TGTGCCAGCAGTGTAGTAGGACTAGCAGTCCCTGATACGCAGTATTTT. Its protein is CASSVVGLAVPDTQYF.

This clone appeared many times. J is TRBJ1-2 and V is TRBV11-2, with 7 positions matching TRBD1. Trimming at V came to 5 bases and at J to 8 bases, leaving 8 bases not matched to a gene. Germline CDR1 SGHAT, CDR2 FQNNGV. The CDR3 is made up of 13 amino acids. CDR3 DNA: TGTGCCAGCAGCAACCGGGACAGTAGGGGCTACACCTTC. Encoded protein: CASSNRDSRGYTF. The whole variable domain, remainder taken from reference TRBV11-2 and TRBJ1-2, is EAGVAQSPRYKIIEKRQSVAFWCNPISGHATLYWYQQILGQGPKLLIQFQNNGVVDDSQLPKDRFSAERLKGVDSTLKIQPAKLEDSAVYLCASSNRDSRGYTFGSGTRLTVV.

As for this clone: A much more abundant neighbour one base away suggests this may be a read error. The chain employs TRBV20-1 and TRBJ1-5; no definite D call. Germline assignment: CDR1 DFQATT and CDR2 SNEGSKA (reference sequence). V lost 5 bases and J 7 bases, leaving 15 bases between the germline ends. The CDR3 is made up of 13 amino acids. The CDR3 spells CSAPIDAGQPQHF. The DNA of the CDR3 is TGCAGTGCTCCAATCGACGCGGGCCAGCCCCAGCATTTT.

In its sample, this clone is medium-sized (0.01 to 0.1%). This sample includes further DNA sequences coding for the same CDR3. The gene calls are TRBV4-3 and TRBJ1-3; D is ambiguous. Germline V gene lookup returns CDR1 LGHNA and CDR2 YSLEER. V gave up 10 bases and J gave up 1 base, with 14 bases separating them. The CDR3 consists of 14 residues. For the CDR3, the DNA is TGCGCCAACCTCCAACTAAGGTCTGGAAACACCATATATTTT. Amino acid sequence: CANLQLRSGNTIYF.